This T cell receptor (beta chain) was recovered during a study of blood T cell repertoires in COVID-19. Study-level background: From the United States, Italy and Spain came samples of acute and convalescent COVID-19. PBMCs, B-cell-depleted T cells, or T cells were the source of the cDNA or gDNA that made up the material.

Using immunoSEQ multiplex PCR, the repertoire was profiled, and TCRdb retains in-frame clones only, with some absent. The sample carries around 34,000 clones, about 80% recorded once. The TCR was taken from a woman in her sixties or seventies with acute or convalescent COVID-19. Sequencing was performed on peripheral blood.

DNA of the CDR3: TGTGCCACCGTCCGAGACAGCGTTTGCGAGCAGTACTTC. Its translation: CATVRDSVCEQYF. The chain links TRBV2 to TRBJ2-7; D perhaps matches TRBD1 (5 bases). Germline V lookup: CDR1 SNHLY, CDR2 FYNNEI. The CDR3 loop spans 13 amino acids. With 10 bases removed from V and 6 bases from J, the gap between germline ends came to 19 bases.